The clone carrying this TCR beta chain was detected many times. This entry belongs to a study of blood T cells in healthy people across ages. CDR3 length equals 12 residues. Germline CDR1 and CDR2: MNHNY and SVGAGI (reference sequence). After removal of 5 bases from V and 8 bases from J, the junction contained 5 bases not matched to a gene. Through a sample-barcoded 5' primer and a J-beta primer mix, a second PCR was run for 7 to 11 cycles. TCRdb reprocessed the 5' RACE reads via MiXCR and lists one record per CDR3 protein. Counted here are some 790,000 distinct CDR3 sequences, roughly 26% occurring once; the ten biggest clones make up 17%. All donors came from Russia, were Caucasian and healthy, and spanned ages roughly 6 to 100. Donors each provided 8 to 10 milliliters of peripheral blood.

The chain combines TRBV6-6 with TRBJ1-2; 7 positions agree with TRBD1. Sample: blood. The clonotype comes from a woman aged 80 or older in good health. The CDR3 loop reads CASSPTGRGYTF. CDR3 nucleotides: TGTGCCAGCAGTCCGACAGGGAGGGGCTACACCTTC.